Described below is a single T cell receptor (beta chain) sequence and its context. The antigen is unknown. Though probably carrying unrecorded immune exposures, donors were nominally healthy at sampling. This sample was taken from a study of cytomegalovirus exposure and HLA in healthy donors. Regarding the study as a whole: Cytomegalovirus association was assigned to approximately 160 TCR beta chains. Upon later analysis, TCR association rates were observed to vary by HLA locus, being highest for DRB1 and lowest for HLA-C. Most TCR sequences were rare, but some public TCRs occurred in many donors.

The CDR3 runs 17 residues. V lost 6 bases to trimming and J lost 0 bases; unmatched junction nucleotides: 8. The germline V gene has CDR1 MDHEN and CDR2 SYDVKM. Amplification used 60 Vbeta primers and 13 Jbeta primers. Repertoires were generated with immunoSEQ multiplex PCR, while TCRdb's copy carries only in-frame clones and drops some. The repertoire holds tens of thousands of clones, around 78% seen once, with approximately 4.6% in the top ten. The TCR originated in a woman in her forties in good health and CMV-seropositive. The chain links TRBV28 to TRBJ2-6, with 7 bases fitting TRBD2. The sample consisted of PBMCs. Here the CDR3 reads CASSPGGWNSGANVLTF. CDR3 sequence (DNA): TGTGCCAGCAGCCCCGGGGGGTGGAACTCTGGGGCCAACGTCCTGACTTTC.